A single sample gave rise to the 29 T cell receptor beta chains below, sequenced in a study of breast tumors, draining lymph nodes, adjacent tissues. MiXCR, applied by TCRdb to the multiplex PCR reads, yields one record per CDR3 protein. The table includes 30,000 to 40,000 distinct CDR3 sequences, around 35% detected once. The sequenced sample was breast tumor tissue. The receptors shown here come from a female donor with breast cancer. Some clones in this sample may be carry-over from other donors' samples.

This clonotype was detected ten times or more. The chain is built from TRBV20-1 and TRBJ2-7, with 11 bases that match TRBD2. The length of the CDR3 is 16 residues. Looked up from germline, CDR1 is DFQATT and CDR2 is SNEGSKA (reference sequence). V shed 0 bases and J 3 bases; nucleotides not matched to a gene: 7. In nucleotides, the CDR3 is TGCAGTGCTAGAGATACCCTAGCGGGAGGTATCTACGAGCAGTACTTC. Its protein is CSARDTLAGGIYEQYF.

This clonotype was counted at least ten times. The rearrangement links TRBV11-2 to TRBJ2-3; D remains ambiguous. Germline values: CDR1 SGHAT, CDR2 FQNNGV. V lost 5 bases to trimming and J lost 5 bases, with 11 bases between them. The CDR3 totals 13 residues. The CDR3 spells CASSLFQGDTQYF. The CDR3 nucleotides are TGTGCCAGCAGCCTCTTTCAAGGAGATACGCAGTATTTT.

The rearrangement uses TRBV7-6 and TRBJ2-5; D perhaps matches TRBD1 (6 bases). This CDR3 spans 12 amino acids. Germline CDR1 reads SGHVS; CDR2 reads FNYEAQ. The V end lost 0 bases, the J end lost 9 bases, and 8 bases lay between the germline ends. The CDR3 sequence is CASSLAGAPQYF. The DNA of the CDR3 is TGTGCCAGCAGCTTAGCGGGGGCCCCCCAGTACTTC.

This clonotype was counted many times. V is TRBV14 and J is TRBJ2-7; 8 bases are a match to TRBD2. Looked up from germline, CDR1 is SGHDN and CDR2 is FVKESK. Unmatched junction bases numbered 7, after V lost 0 bases and J lost 9 bases. This CDR3 comprises 14 residues. CDR3 region: CASSQDPGGRGQYF. CDR3 nucleotides: TGTGCCAGCAGCCAAGATCCGGGGGGGCGCGGGCAGTACTTC.

This clonotype was detected ten times or more. The V and J genes are TRBV6-4 and TRBJ2-7, with D maybe TRBD2 (7 bases). Trimming removed 6 bases from V and 4 bases from J, with 22 bases in between. CDR3 length: 16 residues. Germline V gene sequence: CDR1 MRHNA, CDR2 SNTAGT. CDR3 nucleotides: TGTGCCAGCAGGTTGGCGGGGGCCTCTCGCCTTTACGAGCAGTACTTC. As protein: CASRLAGASRLYEQYF.

This clonotype was recorded many times. The chain joins TRBV5-1 to TRBJ2-7; TRBD2 might be the D (6 bases). The CDR3 runs 15 residues. The V gene lost 4 bases and the J gene lost 2 bases, with 16 bases spanning the gap. Germline assignment: CDR1 SGHRS and CDR2 YFSETQ. CDR3 sequence reads: CASSQNRDLTYEQYF. CDR3 bases: TGCGCCAGCAGCCAAAACCGGGACTTAACCTACGAGCAGTACTTC.

Notes on this clonotype: This sequence may be a read error, since a much larger clone differs from it by one base. The J gene is TRBJ2-3, the V gene TRBV4-1; D may be TRBD2 (7 bases). Germline V gene sequence: CDR1 MGHRA, CDR2 YSYEKL. The CDR3 extends over 15 amino acids. V was pared by 3 bases and J by 3 bases, with 13 bases between. The CDR3 protein is CASSQIRGATDTQYF. CDR3 nucleotide sequence: TGCGCCAGCAGCCAGATCCGGGGGGCGACAGATACGCAGTATTTT.

In this sample, this clonotype turned up many times. The V call is TRBV2, the J call TRBJ1-2; D is perhaps TRBD1 (5 bases). This CDR3 spans 14 amino acids. Germline V lookup: CDR1 SNHLY, CDR2 FYNNEI. Trimming removed 5 bases at V and 6 bases at J, with 16 bases between. The CDR3 protein is CASSRQGGSDGYTF. The CDR3 bases are TGTGCCAGCAGTAGGCAGGGAGGATCGGATGGCTACACCTTC.

This clonotype was observed at least ten times. This rearrangement joins TRBV6-6 to TRBJ2-3, with a weak D call TRBD1 (5 bases). The V end lost 0 bases, the J end lost 6 bases, and 10 bases lay between the germline ends. The CDR3 has 14 amino acids. Germline V gene data show CDR1 as MNHNY and CDR2 as SVGAGI (reference sequence). Here the CDR3 reads CASSYSAGSDTQYF. CDR3 coding DNA: TGTGCCAGCAGTTACTCGGCAGGGTCCGATACGCAGTATTTT.

As concerns this clonotype: This may arise from a read error, as a much more abundant clone is one base away. This chain connects TRBV7-6 to TRBJ1-4; no clear D. Germline CDR1 SGHVS, CDR2 FNYEAQ. The CDR3 totals 16 residues. CDR3 sequence (DNA): TGTGCCAGCAGCTTAGGAGGGTCTGCAACTAATGAAAAACTGCTTTTT. Translating it yields CASSLGGSATNEKLLF.

This clonotype was counted many times. The rearrangement uses TRBV20-1 and TRBJ1-6; 10 bases match TRBD1. Per germline, CDR1 DFQATT and CDR2 SNEGSKA (reference sequence). V lost 5 bases and J lost 9; bases outside the gene matches: 10. The CDR3 extends over 15 amino acids. This chain's CDR3 is CSAQPGTGDTSPLHF. In nucleotides, the CDR3 is TGCAGTGCTCAACCCGGGACAGGGGATACTTCACCCCTCCACTTT.

About this clonotype itself: A read error may explain this, as a much larger clone is one base away. Since the CDR3 does not end with the conserved phenylalanine or tryptophan, this likely comes from a read error. The J gene is TRBJ2-7, the V gene TRBV5-6; 8 bases map to TRBD1. V lost 4 bases to trimming and J lost 0 bases; unmatched junction nucleotides: 6. The CDR3 contains 15 residues. The germline V gene encodes CDR1 SGHDT and CDR2 YYEEEE. CDR3: CASSTGQASSYEQYS. The CDR3 region has the DNA TGTGCCAGCAGCACGGGACAGGCGAGCTCCTACGAGCAGTACTCC.

This clonotype was recorded at least ten times. The chain uses TRBV19 and TRBJ1-2; D uncertain. Per germline, CDR1 LNHDA and CDR2 SQIVND (reference sequence). Trimming removed 6 bases from V and 4 bases from J, with 15 bases in between. The CDR3 runs 14 residues. The CDR3 sequence is CASSKDLRGYGYTF. The CDR3, as DNA: TGTGCCAGTAGCAAAGATCTTCGGGGCTATGGCTACACCTTC.

Worth noting for this clonotype: This clone may be a read error of a much larger clone one base away. V is TRBV7-8 and J is TRBJ2-1; 9 bases match TRBD1. Germline CDR1 and CDR2: SGHVS and FQNEAQ. The CDR3 length is 15 residues. The CDR3 sequence is CASRPGQGTYNGQFF. CDR3 nucleotide sequence: TGTGCCAGCAGGCCGGGACAGGGAACTTACAATGGGCAGTTCTTC.

There are a few counts of this clonotype. The chain uses TRBV11-3 and TRBJ2-3; D is ambiguous. CDR1 SGHNT and CDR2 YENEEA come from the germline V gene. Trimming shortened V by 4 bases and J by 3 bases, and 14 bases separated the two germline ends. The CDR3 runs to 15 residues. CDR3 sequence: CASSSPRLGTDTQYF. The CDR3 nucleotides are TGTGCCAGCAGCTCACCTCGCTTGGGAACAGATACGCAGTATTTT.

The chain joins TRBV20-1 to TRBJ1-5; D remains ambiguous. The germline V and J ends were trimmed by 0 bases and 0 bases, with 12 bases remaining between them. The germline gives CDR1 DFQATT, CDR2 SNEGSKA (reference sequence). The CDR3 is made up of 16 amino acids. CDR3 region: CSARDGAKDSNQPQHF. CDR3 coding DNA: TGCAGTGCTAGAGATGGCGCAAAGGATAGCAATCAGCCCCAGCATTTT.

This clonotype is medium-sized. The CDR3 spells CSATPVGTEIYGYTF. The CDR3 DNA reads as TGCAGTGCAACCCCTGTGGGGACAGAAATCTATGGCTACACCTTC. The chain links TRBV20-1 to TRBJ1-2, with 7 bases identical to TRBD1. The CDR3 length is 15 residues. Germline-derived CDR1 and CDR2 are DFQATT and SNEGSKA (reference sequence). Trimming cost V 6 bases and J 4 bases; bases outside gene matches: 14.

This clonotype appeared many times. This chain links TRBV7-2 with TRBJ2-7; D possibly corresponds to TRBD1 (5 bases). This CDR3 spans 12 amino acids. V was clipped by 5 bases and J by 5 bases, with 10 bases between them. Germline assignment: CDR1 SGHTA and CDR2 FQGNSA. The CDR3 nucleotides are TGTGCCAGCAGCCCAGACAGCCACGAGCAGTACTTC. This translates into CASSPDSHEQYF. The full variable domain, its missing parts supplied by reference TRBV7-2 and TRBJ2-7, is GAGVSQSPSNKVTEKGKDVELRCDPISGHTALYWYRQSLGQGLEFLIYFQGNSAPDKSGLPSDRFSAERTGGSVSTLTIQRTQQEDSAVYLCASSPDSHEQYFGPGTRLTVT.

In its sample, this clonotype was seen many times. This rearrangement joins TRBV15 to TRBJ2-5, with no clear D. CDR3 size: 15 residues. V lost 0 bases and J 4 bases, leaving 12 bases between the germline ends. Germline V gives CDR1 LNHNV, CDR2 YYDKDF (reference sequence). The CDR3 protein is CATSRDDLVRETQYF. In DNA, the CDR3 is TGTGCCACCAGCAGAGATGATCTGGTTCGAGAGACCCAGTACTTC.

This clonotype was detected many times. This chain uses TRBV10-3 with TRBJ2-2; 8 nucleotides agree with TRBD1. This CDR3 is 15 amino acids long. V lost 6 bases, J lost 4 bases, and 7 bases stayed unmatched. The germline CDR1 and CDR2 sequences are ENHRY and SYGVKD. The CDR3 sequence: CAISSDRAATGELFF. In DNA, the CDR3 is TGTGCCATCAGCTCGGACAGGGCAGCCACCGGGGAGCTGTTTTTT.

V usage is TRBV10-2 and J usage is TRBJ2-3; TRBD2 agrees at 11 bases. This CDR3 is built from 17 residues. Germline lookup yields CDR1 WSHSY and CDR2 SAAADI. Unmatched junction bases numbered 5, after V lost 1 base and J lost 2 bases. CDR3 sequence: CASSELAGGGPTDTQYF. The DNA of the CDR3 is TGCGCCAGCAGTGAGTTAGCGGGAGGGGGCCCCACAGATACGCAGTATTTT.

The gene calls are TRBV4-2 and TRBJ2-3; TRBD2 matches 7 bases. The ends lost 1 base at V and 0 bases at J; junction bases unmatched: 4. Germline values: CDR1 LGHNA, CDR2 YNFKEQ. This CDR3 contains 16 residues. CDR3 loop: CASSQGKLASTDTQYF. CDR3 coding DNA: TGTGCCAGCAGCCAAGGCAAACTAGCGAGCACAGATACGCAGTATTTT.

In this sample, this clonotype turned up once. The gene calls are TRBV11-2 and TRBJ2-3, with 11 nucleotides matching TRBD2. CDR1 and CDR2 from the germline V gene are SGHAT and FQNNGV. With V trimmed by 1 base and J by 7 bases, 10 bases remained unmatched. The CDR3 is 17 residues long. The CDR3 DNA reads TGTGCCAGCAGCTTAGGACTAGCGGGATGGACTGGTAATACGCAGTATTTT. Its protein is CASSLGLAGWTGNTQYF. Variable domain in full (rest from reference TRBV11-2 and TRBJ2-3): EAGVAQSPRYKIIEKRQSVAFWCNPISGHATLYWYQQILGQGPKLLIQFQNNGVVDDSQLPKDRFSAERLKGVDSTLKIQPAKLEDSAVYLCASSLGLAGWTGNTQYFGPGTRLTVL.

This clonotype was recorded many times. The chain recombines TRBV7-9 with TRBJ2-1, with D possibly matching TRBD2 (5 bases). Trimming removed 2 bases from V and 2 bases from J, with 13 bases in between. The CDR3 totals 16 residues. CDR1 and CDR2 from the germline V gene are SEHNR and FQNEAQ (reference sequence). The CDR3 loop is CASSLILATAYNEQFF. As DNA, the CDR3 is TGTGCCAGCAGCTTAATTTTAGCGACCGCCTACAATGAGCAGTTCTTC. Combining the CDR3 with reference TRBV7-9 and TRBJ2-1 gives the whole variable domain DTGVSQNPRHKITKRGQNVTFRCDPISEHNRLYWYRQTLGQGPEFLTYFQNEAQLEKSRLLSDRFSAERPKGSFSTLEIQRTEQGDSAMYLCASSLILATAYNEQFFGPGTRLTVL.

CDR3 in amino acids: CASSFSERLGRDEQFF. The CDR3 DNA is TGTGCCAGCAGCTTCTCTGAGCGTCTTGGTAGAGATGAGCAGTTCTTC. The chain couples TRBV11-2 to TRBJ2-1; no reliable D call. V lost 3 bases and J lost 8, with 20 bases in between. The CDR3 spans 16 residues. Germline assignment: CDR1 SGHAT and CDR2 FQNNGV.

The chain carries TRBV20-1 and TRBJ2-5, with 7 bases identical to TRBD2. Per the germline V gene, CDR1 is DFQATT and CDR2 is SNEGSKA (reference sequence). The CDR3 sequence is 14 residues long. Trimming took 1 base from V and 4 from J; bases not matched to a gene: 6. The DNA of the CDR3 is TGCAGTGCTAGAGGAGGGGAGGGAACAGAGACCCAGTACTTC. This gives the protein CSARGGEGTETQYF.

The chain carries TRBV18 and TRBJ2-7; 7 bases map to TRBD2. The junction had 6 bases not matched to a gene; V was cut back by 3 bases and J by 4 bases. This CDR3 comprises 14 residues. CDR1 is KGHSH, CDR2 LQKENI, per germline. The CDR3 loop reads CASSPGPAGYEQYF. The CDR3 nucleotides are TGTGCCAGCTCACCTGGGCCAGCGGGGTACGAGCAGTACTTC.

The table lists this clonotype with many counts. This chain joins TRBV2 and TRBJ1-6, with D maybe TRBD1 (5 bases). Trimming cost V 4 bases and J 5 bases, with 12 bases left between them. The germline gives CDR1 SNHLY, CDR2 FYNNEI. This CDR3 is 15 amino acids long. CDR3 DNA sequence: TGTGCCAGCAGTGCCAGGGAGGGTGATAATTCACCCCTCCACTTT. Protein product: CASSAREGDNSPLHF.

This clonotype was recorded only once. The germline gene is not matched at one end of the junction; a read error may be the cause. This chain uses TRBV9 with TRBJ2-1; D is uncertain. CDR3 length: 11 residues. The germline CDR1 and CDR2 sequences are SGDLS and YYNGEE. CDR3 sequence: CASSVSNEQLF. The CDR3 bases are TGTGCCAGCAGCGTAAGCAATGAGCAGCTCTTC.